The 27 T cell receptor beta chains below were found in one sample sequenced in a study of patients and donors after allogeneic stem cell transplantation. TCRdb fed the RT-PCR reads into MiXCR, producing one record per CDR3 protein. The profile shows about 110,000 distinct CDR3 sequences, approximately 40% of them singletons. Specimen: blood, either unsorted or a sorted T cell fraction (not recorded which). The source is a human donor who was either an allogeneic HSCT recipient or a stem cell or donor lymphocyte infusion donor (not recorded which). It is not recorded whose cells these are; they may come from a transplant donor.

DNA for the CDR3: TGTGCCAGCAGCTTCGAGGGGCTCGTTTACCCCGGGGAGCTGTTTTTT. It encodes CASSFEGLVYPGELFF. This sequence joins TRBV7-9 and TRBJ2-2; D tentatively reads TRBD1 or TRBD2 (5 bases each). CDR1 and CDR2 from the germline V gene are SEHNR and FQNEAQ (reference sequence). This CDR3 has 16 residues. Trimming pared 3 bases from V and 6 bases from J, leaving 17 bases between.

There are a few counts of this clonotype. The chain carries TRBV18 and TRBJ1-1; D gene ambiguous. CDR3 length: 15 amino acids. Germline V CDR1 and CDR2: KGHSH, LQKENI. V lost 6 bases and J 4 bases, leaving 18 bases between the germline ends. CDR3 region: CASSGGTGGSTEAFF. In DNA form, the CDR3 reads TGTGCCAGCTCGGGAGGAACCGGAGGGTCCACTGAAGCTTTCTTT.

The rearrangement joins TRBV6-5 to TRBJ2-7; tentative D call: TRBD2 (5 bases). Germline CDR1 and CDR2: MNHEY and SVGAGI. Trimming took off 6 bases at V and 5 bases at J, with 11 bases between the two ends. The CDR3 contains 12 residues. CDR3 in DNA: TGTGCCAGCAGCCCGAGGGAGCACGAGCAGTACTTC. It translates to CASSPREHEQYF.

The chain joins TRBV12-3 or TRBV12-4 to TRBJ1-4; D is undetermined. The CDR3 contains 15 residues. V was shortened by 7 bases and J by 7 bases, with 19 bases between the two germline ends. The CDR3 bases are TGTGCCAGCACCAAGACCCAGTCCCTTTCTGAAAAACTGTTTTTT. This sequence encodes CASTKTQSLSEKLFF.

The genes are TRBV20-1 and TRBJ2-7; D not certain. The germline V and J ends were trimmed by 4 bases and 4 bases, with 5 bases remaining between them. This CDR3 contains 10 residues. In germline, CDR1 is DFQATT, CDR2 SNEGSKA (reference sequence). As DNA, the CDR3 is TGCAGTGCTAAGGGATACGAGCAGTACTTC. Protein product: CSAKGYEQYF.

A few counts support this clonotype. V is TRBV16 and J is TRBJ2-2; the D gene is possibly TRBD2 (5 bases). The CDR3 spans 14 residues. Trimming pared 4 bases from V and 7 bases from J, leaving 13 bases between. CDR1 is KGHSY, CDR2 FQNENV, per germline. CDR3 region: CASSRELVNGELFF. DNA of the CDR3: TGTGCCAGCAGCCGCGAACTAGTGAACGGGGAGCTGTTTTTT.

The chain carries TRBV15 and TRBJ1-4; D remains unclear. The germline gives CDR1 LNHNV, CDR2 YYDKDF (reference sequence). The germline V and J ends were trimmed by 0 bases and 5 bases, with 10 bases remaining between them. CDR3 length: 15 amino acids. The CDR3 sequence is CATSREEGPNEKLFF. The DNA of the CDR3 is TGTGCCACCAGCAGAGAGGAAGGGCCGAATGAAAAACTGTTTTTT. Looking up the rest from reference TRBV15 and TRBJ1-4 gives the full variable domain: DAMVIQNPRYQVTQFGKPVTLSCSQTLNHNVMYWYQQKSSQAPKLLFHYYDKDFNNEADTPDNFQSRRPNTSFCFLDIRSPGLGDTAMYLCATSREEGPNEKLFFGSGTQLSVL.

By its share, this clonotype is medium-sized (0.01 to 0.1%). This sequence joins TRBV12-3 or TRBV12-4 and TRBJ1-5; the D is unclear. This CDR3 comprises 13 residues. V shed 2 bases and J shed 2 bases, with 4 bases lying between them. Here the CDR3 reads CASSLMGNQPQHF. The CDR3 DNA sequence: TGTGCCAGCAGTTTAATGGGCAATCAGCCCCAGCATTTT.

The chain joins TRBV27 to TRBJ1-5; D remains unclear. The CDR3 totals 14 residues. The germline V and J ends were trimmed by 5 bases and 6 bases, with 14 bases remaining between them. Germline V CDR1 and CDR2: MNHEY, SMNVEV (reference sequence). CDR3 sequence reads: CASSLKAGSQPQHF. The DNA of the CDR3 is TGTGCCAGCAGTCTTAAGGCGGGGAGTCAGCCCCAGCATTTT.

This sequence joins TRBV20-1 and TRBJ2-1; D uncertain. V lost 6 bases and J lost 1, with 10 bases in between. This CDR3 region has 13 residues. Germline CDR1 is DFQATT and CDR2 is SNEGSKA (reference sequence). This CDR3 is CSAYRGSYNEQFF. The DNA of the CDR3 is TGCAGTGCCTACCGTGGTTCCTACAATGAGCAGTTCTTC.

The genes are TRBV6-2 or TRBV6-3 and TRBJ2-1; 10 bases agree with TRBD2. V lost 7 bases and J lost 2; bases outside the gene matches: 8. This CDR3 is built from 16 residues. Germline CDR1 MNHEY, CDR2 SVGEGT. The CDR3 loop reads CASTPGTSAAYNEQFF. The CDR3 DNA reads TGTGCCAGCACCCCCGGGACTAGCGCCGCCTACAATGAGCAGTTCTTC.

This clonotype has only a few counts. The chain carries TRBV6-1 and TRBJ1-3; tentatively, D is TRBD1 (6 bases). This CDR3 has 17 residues. Trimming took off 0 bases at V and 1 base at J, with 13 bases between the two ends. In germline, CDR1 is MNHNS, CDR2 SASEGT. CDR3 loop: CASSEALGGHSGNTIYF. The CDR3 DNA sequence: TGTGCCAGCAGTGAAGCGCTCGGGGGCCATTCTGGAAACACCATATATTTT.

The chain links TRBV29-1 to TRBJ2-5; D not resolved. Germline lookup yields CDR1 SQVTM and CDR2 ANQGSEA. The CDR3 runs 14 residues. V was trimmed by 1 base and J by 1 base, leaving 10 bases between them. The CDR3 sequence: CSVEVRRLQETQYF. For the CDR3, the DNA is TGCAGCGTTGAAGTAAGACGGCTCCAAGAGACCCAGTACTTC.

This clonotype is medium-sized. The chain joins TRBV7-2 to TRBJ2-5; D assignment may be TRBD1 or TRBD2 (5 bases each). Trimming took 3 bases from V and 1 from J, leaving 18 bases between them. CDR3 length: 17 residues. Germline V CDR1 and CDR2: SGHTA, FQGNSA. The CDR3 is CASSLKSWDGLQETQYF. In nucleotides, the CDR3 is TGTGCCAGCAGCTTGAAAAGTTGGGACGGTCTCCAAGAGACCCAGTACTTC.

This clonotype was picked up many times. This chain joins TRBV12-3 or TRBV12-4 and TRBJ1-5; D is ambiguous. This CDR3 contains 12 residues. Trimming left V 3 bases short and J 7 bases short, with 7 bases between. Here the CDR3 DNA reads TGTGCCAGCAGTTTGGGAGGGCAGCCCCAGCATTTT. Its translation is CASSLGGQPQHF.

This clonotype turned up a few times. CDR3 amino acids: CASSLPTGSNQPQHF. The CDR3 DNA reads as TGTGCCAGCAGTTTACCGACAGGGTCGAATCAGCCCCAGCATTTT. This chain uses TRBV28 with TRBJ1-5; TRBD1 matches at 7 bases. The length of the CDR3 is 15 residues. Germline loops: CDR1 MDHEN, CDR2 SYDVKM. V trimming: 2 bases; J trimming: 4 bases; junction bases outside the gene matches: 5.

This clonotype has only a few counts. The rearrangement links TRBV20-1 to TRBJ1-2; D gene uncertain. V lost 2 bases, J lost 0 bases, and 19 bases lay in between. The CDR3 is made up of 17 amino acids. Germline CDR1 reads DFQATT; CDR2 reads SNEGSKA (reference sequence). CDR3: CSARNRRRQNSNYGYTF. CDR3 sequence (DNA): TGCAGTGCTAGAAATAGGCGGCGGCAGAACTCTAACTATGGCTACACCTTC.

The DNA of the CDR3 is TGCAGCGCCCACAGGAACACTGAAGCTTTCTTT. Protein product: CSAHRNTEAFF. The chain is built from TRBV29-1 and TRBJ1-1; D remains ambiguous. The length of the CDR3 is 11 residues. CDR1 is SQVTM and CDR2 is ANQGSEA in the germline V gene. Trimming cost V 7 bases and J 1 base, with 7 bases left between them. The variable domain in full, completed from reference TRBV29-1 and TRBJ1-1, reads SAVISQKPSRDICQRGTSLTIQCQVDSQVTMMFWYRQQPGQSLTLIATANQGSEATYESGFVIDKFPISRPNLTFSTLTVSNMSPEDSSIYLCSAHRNTEAFFGQGTRLTVV.

The rearrangement links TRBV5-1 to TRBJ1-1; possible D gene TRBD1, 5 bases. Germline V gene sequence: CDR1 SGHRS, CDR2 YFSETQ. CDR3 length equals 16 residues. Deletions cut 6 bases from V and 4 bases from J, with 22 bases between. The CDR3: CASTTGPRGAGTEAFF. The DNA for the CDR3 is TGCGCCAGCACTACCGGTCCAAGGGGCGCCGGCACTGAAGCTTTCTTT.

The genes are TRBV28 and TRBJ2-2, with 7 bases aligning to TRBD2. CDR1 MDHEN and CDR2 SYDVKM come from the germline V gene. With 3 bases clipped from V and 3 bases from J, the junction kept 7 bases outside the gene matches. The CDR3 runs to 16 residues. The CDR3 DNA reads as TGTGCCAGCAGTTTCATCCTAGCGGTACACACCGGGGAGCTGTTTTTT. This gives the protein CASSFILAVHTGELFF.

CDR3 loop: CASRPWVWGDTEAFF. DNA of the CDR3: TGCGCCAGCAGACCTTGGGTGTGGGGGGACACTGAAGCTTTCTTT. The chain links TRBV23-1 to TRBJ1-1; TRBD1 might be the D (5 bases). Being an ORF, TRBV23-1 has a function that is uncertain. The CDR3 length is 15 residues. The germline V and J ends were trimmed by 6 bases and 3 bases, with 17 bases remaining between them.

This chain connects TRBV6-6 to TRBJ1-1; 9 bases are a match to TRBD1. V gave up 4 bases and J gave up 8 bases; unmatched junction bases: 14. Per germline, CDR1 MNHNY and CDR2 SVGAGI (reference sequence). This CDR3 region has 16 residues. The CDR3 coding sequence is TGTGCCAGCAGTTCAGAAGGGTTGTCCGGGACAGGGGAAGCTTTCTTT. The encoded protein is CASSSEGLSGTGEAFF.

This clonotype was recorded at least ten times. The chain carries TRBV20-1 and TRBJ1-2, with a weak D call TRBD1 (5 bases). There are 14 residues in the CDR3. V dropped 4 bases and J dropped 3 bases, with 15 bases sitting between them. Germline CDR1 reads DFQATT; CDR2 reads SNEGSKA (reference sequence). CDR3 loop: CSANLRGMDYGYTF. The CDR3 nucleotides are TGCAGTGCTAATCTAAGGGGAATGGACTATGGCTACACCTTC.

This clonotype was found a few times. The chain recombines TRBV10-3 with TRBJ2-5; D possibly corresponds to TRBD2 (7 bases). The CDR3 is made up of 13 amino acids. Deletions cut 10 bases from V and 4 bases from J, with 16 bases between. Germline V gives CDR1 ENHRY, CDR2 SYGVKD. The CDR3 is CATSMRGGETQYF. The CDR3 DNA reads as TGTGCCACCTCGATGAGGGGGGGAGAGACCCAGTACTTC.

The rearrangement uses TRBV7-8 and TRBJ2-4; 8 nucleotides match TRBD2. The CDR3 spans 19 residues. Germline CDR1 is SGHVS and CDR2 is FQNEAQ. The V segment lost 5 bases and the J segment 0 bases; nucleotides outside the gene matches: 15. CDR3 sequence reads: CASSPWGGTSGIAKNIQYF. The CDR3 region has the DNA TGTGCCAGCAGCCCCTGGGGGGGGACTAGTGGGATAGCCAAAAACATTCAGTACTTC. The full variable domain, its missing parts supplied by reference TRBV7-8 and TRBJ2-4, is GAGVSQSPRYKVAKRGQDVALRCDPISGHVSLFWYQQALGQGPEFLTYFQNEAQLDKSGLPSDRFFAERPEGSVSTLKIQRTQQEDSAVYLCASSPWGGTSGIAKNIQYFGAGTRLSVL.

The chain carries TRBV29-1 and TRBJ1-4, with D hard to call. The CDR3 loop spans 12 amino acids. Trimming cost V 7 bases and J 7 bases, with 13 bases left between them. Germline V gene sequence: CDR1 SQVTM, CDR2 ANQGSEA. The CDR3 nucleotides are TGCAGCGCCCGGGATATGGCTGAAAAACTGTTTTTT. Its protein is CSARDMAEKLFF.

The chain combines TRBV20-1 with TRBJ2-1, with 10 bases lining up with TRBD2. This CDR3 is built from 16 residues. The ends lost 6 bases at V and 5 bases at J; junction bases unmatched: 13. Germline V gene sequence: CDR1 DFQATT, CDR2 SNEGSKA (reference sequence). CDR3 amino acids: CSASALAGVWDNEQFF. The DNA of the CDR3 is TGCAGTGCGTCGGCCCTAGCGGGAGTCTGGGACAATGAGCAGTTCTTC.